This T cell receptor beta chain derives from a study of blood T cell repertoires in COVID-19. The wider study: Sources were T cells, B-cell-depleted T cells, or PBMCs; the material itself was cDNA or gDNA.

Some clones are missing from TCRdb's copy, which holds only in-frame ones; the method was immunoSEQ multiplex PCR. This sample has tens of thousands of clones, with 78% found just once. This CDR3 has 13 residues. The trim removed 1 base at V and 8 bases at J, leaving 4 bases unmatched. Germline V CDR1 and CDR2: SGHTA, FQGNSA. The rearrangement joins TRBV7-2 to TRBJ1-1, with 7 bases aligning to TRBD1. The origin of this receptor is a man aged 70 or older with acute or convalescent COVID-19. Material: peripheral blood. CDR3 bases: TGTGCCAGCAGCTTAGGACAGGGATACGAAGCTTTCTTT. As protein: CASSLGQGYEAFF.